Below, 20 T cell receptor beta chains from the same sample are listed, as sequenced in a study of blood T cell repertoires in COVID-19. Clones were sequenced by immunoSEQ multiplex PCR, and TCRdb holds only the in-frame ones, with some missing. This sample has 250,000 or so clones, with about 91% found just once. Sequenced material: peripheral blood. The receptors come from a woman aged 25 to 39 with COVID-19, enrolled during active disease.

This clone showed up just once. The V gene is TRBV13, the J gene TRBJ1-1; D not certain. This CDR3 has 14 amino acids. Germline CDR1 is PRHDT and CDR2 is FYEKMQ (reference sequence). V gave up 5 bases and J gave up 4 bases, with 14 bases separating them. CDR3 sequence reads: CASSPRFDGTEAFF. The CDR3 DNA sequence: TGTGCCAGCAGCCCCCGGTTCGATGGCACTGAAGCTTTCTTT. The full variable domain, its missing parts supplied by reference TRBV13 and TRBJ1-1, is AAGVIQSPRHLIKEKRETATLKCYPIPRHDTVYWYQQGPGQDPQFLISFYEKMQSDKGSIPDRFSAQQFSDYHSELNMSSLELGDSALYFCASSPRFDGTEAFFGQGTRLTVV.

The rearrangement uses TRBV7-9 and TRBJ2-5, with 8 bases aligning to TRBD2. J lost 11 bases, V lost 5 bases, and 13 bases had no gene match. CDR1 is SEHNR, CDR2 FQNEAQ, per germline (reference sequence). This CDR3 has 14 amino acids. The CDR3 nucleotides read TGTGCCAGCAGCCCGGAGGGAGCGGGGGCCCGTCAGTACTTC. This encodes CASSPEGAGARQYF.

The chain couples TRBV21-1 to TRBJ2-1; no check of the table's D call, TRBD2, against the DNA was made. TRBV21-1 is noted as a pseudogene. CDR3 length: 17 residues. CDR3 sequence (DNA): TGTGCCAGCAGCCGACGGACTAGCGGGAGTGAGTACAATGAGCAGTTCTTC. Protein product: CASSRRTSGSEYNEQFF.

This chain joins TRBV19 and TRBJ1-1; no definite D call. Germline V lookup: CDR1 LNHDA, CDR2 SQIVND (reference sequence). Between the trimmed V and J ends, which lost 4 bases and 0 bases, there was a span of 6 bases. The length of the CDR3 is 13 residues. The CDR3 nucleotides are TGTGCCAGTAGTAACTATTTGAACACTGAAGCTTTCTTT. It specifies CASSNYLNTEAFF.

J is TRBJ2-1 and V is TRBV11-2; 7 bases match TRBD2. Germline CDR1 SGHAT, CDR2 FQNNGV. This CDR3 has 16 residues. Trimming removed 5 bases from V and 7 bases from J; junction bases left unmatched: 14. The CDR3 DNA is TGTGCCAGCAGCAGGGGATGGACTAGGACGGGGAATGAGCAGTTCTTC. The encoded protein is CASSRGWTRTGNEQFF.

The J gene is TRBJ2-1, the V gene TRBV28; 11 bases line up with TRBD1. Germline-derived CDR1 and CDR2 are MDHEN and SYDVKM. CDR3 length: 16 amino acids. Trimming at V came to 7 bases and at J to 7 bases, leaving 12 bases not matched to a gene. CDR3 nucleotides: TGTGCCAGCACCTCATGGGGACAGGGGGTAGTTAATGAGCAGTTCTTC. This translates into CASTSWGQGVVNEQFF.

The genes are TRBV6-5 and TRBJ2-2, with D perhaps matching TRBD2 (6 bases). This CDR3 contains 15 residues. Germline CDR1 reads MNHEY; CDR2 reads SVGAGI. Trimming took 0 bases from V and 4 from J, leaving 9 bases between them. The CDR3 DNA follows: TGTGCCAGCAGTTACTCGGGGGGAGGCACCGGGGAGCTGTTTTTT. This gives the protein CASSYSGGGTGELFF.

In this sample, this clone turned up a few times. The gene calls are TRBV7-2 and TRBJ2-7; 9 nucleotides agree with TRBD1. Germline V gene lookup returns CDR1 SGHTA and CDR2 FQGNSA. V lost 1 base to trimming and J lost 4 bases; unmatched junction nucleotides: 5. The CDR3 contains 15 residues. The CDR3, as DNA: TGTGCCAGCAGCTTAGAGGGACAGGGAGGGTACGAGCAGTACTTC. It encodes CASSLEGQGGYEQYF. Supplemented by reference TRBV7-2 and TRBJ2-7, the full variable domain reads GAGVSQSPSNKVTEKGKDVELRCDPISGHTALYWYRQSLGQGLEFLIYFQGNSAPDKSGLPSDRFSAERTGGSVSTLTIQRTQQEDSAVYLCASSLEGQGGYEQYFGPGTRLTVT.

The rearrangement joins TRBV19 to TRBJ1-1; D is perhaps TRBD1 (6 bases). Germline V CDR1 and CDR2: LNHDA, SQIVND (reference sequence). V gave up 4 bases and J gave up 1 base, with 10 bases separating them. The CDR3 covers 14 residues. The CDR3 DNA reads as TGTGCCAGTAGTAGAAACAGGGAGAACACTGAAGCTTTCTTT. It specifies CASSRNRENTEAFF. Using reference TRBV19 and TRBJ1-1 for the parts outside the CDR3, the full variable domain is DGGITQSPKYLFRKEGQNVTLSCEQNLNHDAMYWYRQDPGQGLRLIYYSQIVNDFQKGDIAEGYSVSREKKESFPLTVTSAQKNPTAFYLCASSRNRENTEAFFGQGTRLTVV.

The chain couples TRBV29-1 to TRBJ2-7; TRBD1 agrees at 7 bases. V was pared by 7 bases and J by 4 bases, with 10 bases of the junction left unmatched. CDR1 is SQVTM and CDR2 is ANQGSEA in the germline V gene. The length of the CDR3 is 13 residues. DNA for the CDR3: TGCAGCGCCCAGGGACAGACTCCTTACGAGCAGTACGTC. Translating it yields CSAQGQTPYEQYV.

The chain joins TRBV28 to TRBJ2-1; no reliable D call. Trimming left V 2 bases short and J 7 bases short, with 18 bases between. This CDR3 has 16 residues. CDR1 is MDHEN, CDR2 SYDVKM, per germline. CDR3 loop: CASSLGGLRSRNEQFF. In DNA form, the CDR3 reads TGTGCCAGCAGTTTAGGTGGGTTGAGGTCGAGAAATGAGCAGTTCTTC.

This chain links TRBV18 with TRBJ1-2; TRBD1 aligns across 8 bases. J gave up 3 bases and V 2 bases, and 11 bases lay outside the gene matches. Germline values: CDR1 KGHSH, CDR2 LQKENI. CDR3 size: 17 residues. CDR3 in DNA: TGTGCCAGCTCACCAAGGACAGGGATCTATCTCGACTATGGCTACACCTTC. Its protein is CASSPRTGIYLDYGYTF.

The chain combines TRBV5-1 with TRBJ2-3; 13 bases match TRBD2. V lost 4 bases and J lost 5; bases outside the gene matches: 10. This CDR3 is 17 amino acids long. Germline V CDR1 and CDR2: SGHRS, YFSETQ. CDR3 residues: CASSPRTSGSMVDTQYF. DNA for the CDR3: TGCGCCAGCAGCCCCAGGACTAGCGGGAGTATGGTAGATACGCAGTATTTT.

This clone has just one count. This chain links TRBV18 with TRBJ2-2; 10 bases fit TRBD2. The germline V gene has CDR1 KGHSH and CDR2 LQKENI. The CDR3 totals 16 residues. Germline trimming cut 2 bases from V and 3 bases from J; bases unmatched to any gene: 3. In DNA, the CDR3 is TGTGCCAGCTCACCAAGGACTAGCGGATACACCGGGGAGCTGTTTTTT. It codes for CASSPRTSGYTGELFF. Full variable domain (outside the CDR3, taken from reference TRBV18 and TRBJ2-2): NAGVMQNPRHLVRRRGQEARLRCSPMKGHSHVYWYRQLPEEGLKFMVYLQKENIIDESGMPKERFSAEFPKEGPSILRIQQVVRGDSAAYFCASSPRTSGYTGELFFGEGSRLTVL.

V gene TRBV9 combines with J gene TRBJ1-3; a possible D gene is TRBD1 (5 bases). V lost 4 bases and J lost 16, with 21 bases in between. The CDR3 sequence is 13 residues long. Germline V lookup: CDR1 SGDLS, CDR2 YYNGEE. CDR3 in amino acids: CASSLSGGGRPYF. The CDR3, as DNA: TGTGCCAGCAGCCTCTCGGGCGGGGGAAGGCCCTATTTT.

The chain has TRBV11-1 and TRBJ1-1; 9 nucleotides align to TRBD1. Germline CDR1 SGHAT, CDR2 FQDESV (reference sequence). J gave up 6 bases and V 4 bases, and 9 bases lay outside the gene matches. This CDR3 is 15 amino acids long. CDR3 nucleotides: TGTGCCAGCAGCTCACAGGGGGCGGAGGGGGCTGAAGCTTTCTTT. Translating it yields CASSSQGAEGAEAFF.

J is TRBJ1-2 and V is TRBV11-2; 8 positions agree with TRBD1. The ends lost 3 bases at V and 4 bases at J; junction bases unmatched: 10. CDR1 SGHAT and CDR2 FQNNGV come from the germline V gene. This CDR3 spans 16 amino acids. The CDR3: CASSLGGRDRTYGYTF. The CDR3 bases are TGTGCCAGCAGCTTGGGGGGACGGGACAGGACCTATGGCTACACCTTC.

The DNA for the CDR3 is TGCGCCAGCAGCAGGACAGGGGGCGACTATGGCTACACCTTC. Protein: CASSRTGGDYGYTF. The J gene is TRBJ1-2, the V gene TRBV5-1, with 11 bases that match TRBD1. V lost 4 bases and J lost 3; bases outside the gene matches: 2. The CDR3 length is 14 residues. The germline V gene has CDR1 SGHRS and CDR2 YFSETQ.

The CDR3 protein is CASSGGRSRETQYF. In DNA, the CDR3 is TGCGCCAGCAGCGGGGGCAGGAGTAGAGAGACCCAGTACTTC. The V gene is TRBV4-1, the J gene TRBJ2-5; TRBD1 might be the D (6 bases). This CDR3 is 14 amino acids long. The V gene lost 5 bases and the J gene lost 4 bases, with 14 bases spanning the gap. Germline lookup yields CDR1 MGHRA and CDR2 YSYEKL.

The gene calls are TRBV3-1 (or the pseudogene TRBV3-2) and TRBJ1-4; D gene uncertain. V was shortened by 0 bases and J by 4 bases, with 12 bases between the two germline ends. The germline gives CDR1 LGHDT, CDR2 YNNKEL (reference sequence). The CDR3 covers 16 residues. The CDR3 DNA follows: TGTGCCAGCAGCCAAGATAGAGGGAGGTTTAATGAAAAACTGTTTTTT. Translating it yields CASSQDRGRFNEKLFF.